Shown below are 16 T cell receptor beta chains from a single sample sequenced in a study of T cell clones after liver transplantation (dated by TCRdb to the late 2010s). Libraries were made using the immunoSEQ multiplex PCR assay. The table was pulled from immuneACCESS by TCRdb, which kept in-frame rearrangements only. Such tables lose some clones; where checked, under half of the loss comes from unresolved V genes, and the rest has no known cause. A total of fewer than 65,000 clones appear in this sample, around 70% of them only once. Jointly, the top ten make up about a tenth of the sample. The sequencing used CD4+ T cells from blood, collected at the 22-month timepoint. These receptors originate from a human patient who received a liver transplant. Some T cells present after a transplant may be cells of the graft donor.

The chain has TRBV9 and TRBJ2-1; 8 bases fit TRBD1. Germline-derived CDR1 and CDR2 are SGDLS and YYNGEE. The CDR3 has 17 residues. The J segment lost 3 bases and the V segment lost 4 bases, leaving 12 bases of the junction unmatched. CDR3 residues: CASSTYGGTGGYNEQFF. The CDR3 nucleotides are TGTGCCAGCAGCACTTACGGAGGAACAGGGGGCTACAATGAGCAGTTCTTC.

In this sample, this clone turned up many times. This chain uses TRBV27 with TRBJ2-7; 8 positions agree with TRBD1. Germline V gene sequence: CDR1 MNHEY, CDR2 SMNVEV (reference sequence). This CDR3 is 15 amino acids long. Trimming cost V 6 bases and J 5 bases; bases outside gene matches: 12. The CDR3 is CASSPRQGSTHEQYF. As DNA, the CDR3 is TGTGCCAGCAGCCCTCGACAGGGGTCTACCCACGAGCAGTACTTC.

This clone was observed once. The V call is TRBV19, the J call TRBJ1-1, with 7 bases lining up with TRBD1. V lost 5 bases and J lost 4; bases outside the gene matches: 4. Germline-derived CDR1 and CDR2 are LNHDA and SQIVND (reference sequence). This CDR3 is 13 amino acids long. The CDR3 region is CASSQQGSTEAFF. Here the CDR3 DNA reads TGTGCCAGTAGTCAACAGGGGAGCACTGAAGCTTTCTTT.

The sample holds one count of this clone. The J gene is TRBJ2-3, the V gene TRBV7-2; no definite D call. Per germline, CDR1 SGHTA and CDR2 FQGNSA. The CDR3 loop spans 14 amino acids. Trimming cost V 5 bases and J 6 bases, with 15 bases left between them. CDR3 nucleotides: TGTGCCAGCAGCCCAAACCTGGGGTTGGATACGCAGTATTTT. Residues: CASSPNLGLDTQYF.

The chain uses TRBV7-3 and TRBJ1-2; D gene ambiguous. V was clipped by 0 bases and J by 6 bases, with 11 bases between them. The CDR3 extends over 14 amino acids. Germline CDR1 is SGHTA and CDR2 is FQGTGA. Written as DNA, the CDR3 is TGTGCCAGCAGCTTAACGTCTGGGTATGATGGCTACACCTTC. It yields the protein CASSLTSGYDGYTF.

The genes are TRBV2 and TRBJ1-4; D perhaps matches TRBD1 (6 bases). The CDR3 covers 12 residues. CDR1 and CDR2 (germline): SNHLY, FYNNEI. Trimming pared 2 bases from V and 14 bases from J, leaving 12 bases between. CDR3 amino acids: CASSETGAKLFF. The DNA of the CDR3 is TGTGCCAGCAGTGAAACGGGGGCGAAGCTGTTTTTT.

The rearrangement links TRBV11-3 to TRBJ2-2; D is tentatively TRBD1 or TRBD2 (6 bases each). The CDR3 has 15 residues. Trimming left V 0 bases short and J 7 bases short, with 12 bases between. Germline loops: CDR1 SGHNT, CDR2 YENEEA. This CDR3 reads CASSLDGGADGELFF. Here the CDR3 DNA reads TGTGCCAGCAGCTTAGACGGGGGCGCGGACGGGGAGCTGTTTTTT.

The J gene is TRBJ2-2, the V gene TRBV19, with 7 bases that match TRBD2. Germline trimming cut 6 bases from V and 4 bases from J; bases unmatched to any gene: 8. The CDR3 consists of 15 residues. Germline CDR1 is LNHDA and CDR2 is SQIVND (reference sequence). The CDR3 sequence is CASSPRGLPTGELFF. As DNA, the CDR3 is TGTGCCAGTAGCCCCCGGGGACTACCCACCGGGGAGCTGTTTTTT.

Only a few counts were recorded for this clone. The V call is TRBV4-1, the J call TRBJ2-3; 15 bases are a match to TRBD2. J gave up 5 bases and V 6 bases, and 6 bases lay outside the gene matches. This CDR3 region has 16 residues. Germline values: CDR1 MGHRA, CDR2 YSYEKL. This CDR3 reads CASRPGLAGGEDTQYF. The CDR3 region has the DNA TGCGCCAGCAGGCCGGGACTAGCGGGGGGTGAAGATACGCAGTATTTT.

This clone has just one count. The chain recombines TRBV5-1 with TRBJ2-2; D is ambiguous. Germline V gives CDR1 SGHRS, CDR2 YFSETQ. This CDR3 spans 11 amino acids. Trimming removed 7 bases from V and 3 bases from J, with 4 bases in between. The CDR3 DNA follows: TGCGCCAGCGGTGACACCGGGGAGCTGTTTTTT. Its protein is CASGDTGELFF.

This rearrangement joins TRBV18 to TRBJ1-2; possibly TRBD1 for D (6 bases). CDR1 is KGHSH, CDR2 LQKENI, per germline. The ends were cut back, 0 bases at V and 3 bases at J, with 11 bases in the middle. There are 15 residues in the CDR3. The CDR3 loop is CASSPPFAGDYGYTF. As DNA, the CDR3 is TGTGCCAGCTCACCACCCTTCGCAGGGGACTATGGCTACACCTTC.

CDR3 region: CASSMGGRYQETQYF. The CDR3 bases are TGTGCCAGTAGTATGGGGGGCCGGTACCAAGAGACCCAGTACTTC. The gene calls are TRBV19 and TRBJ2-5; D could derive from TRBD1 or TRBD2 (6 bases each). The CDR3 covers 15 residues. V was shortened by 3 bases and J by 0 bases, with 11 bases between the two germline ends. Germline loops: CDR1 LNHDA, CDR2 SQIVND (reference sequence).

In DNA, the CDR3 is TGCGCCAGCAGCACGGGACTAGCGGCAGATACGCAGTATTTT. It specifies CASSTGLAADTQYF. V usage is TRBV5-1 and J usage is TRBJ2-3; 11 bases match TRBD2. V shed 4 bases, J shed 4 bases, and the junction held 2 bases outside the gene matches. The CDR3 contains 14 residues. Germline assignment: CDR1 SGHRS and CDR2 YFSETQ.

Only a few counts were recorded for this clone. The V call is TRBV10-2, the J call TRBJ1-3, with D possibly being TRBD1 (5 bases). CDR1 is WSHSY and CDR2 is SAAADI in the germline V gene. The CDR3 sequence is 15 residues long. V was cut by 4 bases and J by 2 bases, with 12 bases left in between. The CDR3 DNA is TGCGCCAGCAGTGGGGGCCCAAGCCCTGGAAACACCATATATTTT. Protein: CASSGGPSPGNTIYF.

This clone was picked up a small number of times. Its ends do not fully match the called genes, so a read error is possible. V usage is TRBV7-7 and J usage is TRBJ2-1; D ambiguous. The CDR3 covers 15 residues. The germline CDR1 and CDR2 sequences are SSHAT and FNYEAQ (reference sequence). CDR3: CASSLEEHAYNEQFF. The CDR3 DNA reads as TGTGCTAGCAGCTTAGAAGAGCATGCCTACAATGAGCAGTTCTTC.

The chain employs TRBV7-9 and TRBJ1-2, with no clear D. V dropped 5 bases and J dropped 4 bases, with 14 bases sitting between them. The length of the CDR3 is 14 residues. Per germline, CDR1 SEHNR and CDR2 FQNEAQ (reference sequence). CDR3 amino acids: CASSNDRSGYGYTF. In DNA, the CDR3 is TGTGCCAGCAGCAATGACCGGAGTGGCTATGGCTACACCTTC.